The subject of this entry is one TCR beta chain. Its antigen is as yet unknown. The authors incorporated unique molecular identifiers into the TCR beta cDNA libraries. TCRdb redid the calling of the PCR reads with MiXCR, one entry per CDR3 protein. Of a few hundred thousand distinct CDR3 sequences listed, about a third are singletons. Germline-derived CDR1 and CDR2 are SGDLS and YYNGEE. The CDR3 loop spans 16 amino acids. V was clipped by 4 bases and J by 3 bases, with 16 bases between them. The data are from a study of post-analysis software for immune sequencing data. Study findings and constraints: In patients, TRBV5-6, TRBV5-1 and TRBV20-1 belonged to several TRBV segments found more frequently than in controls. Compared with controls, patients showed significantly lower normalized Chao1 diversity.

The chain uses TRBV9 and TRBJ1-4; D call uncertain. The TCR comes from a girl aged 10-17 years with multiple sclerosis. Sequenced input: blood. In DNA form, the CDR3 reads TGTGCCAGCAGCCCGGACGCTAAGAGGGCTAATGAAAAACTGTTTTTT. Amino acids: CASSPDAKRANEKLFF. Full variable domain (rest looked up from reference TRBV9 and TRBJ1-4): DSGVTQTPKHLITATGQRVTLRCSPRSGDLSVYWYQQSLDQGLQFLIQYYNGEERAKGNILERFSAQQFPDLHSELNLSSLELGDSALYFCASSPDAKRANEKLFFGSGTQLSVL.